What follows are 8 T cell receptor beta chains derived from one specimen sequenced in a study of blood T cell repertoires in COVID-19. Some clones are missing from TCRdb's copy, which holds only in-frame ones; the method was immunoSEQ multiplex PCR. Found here are about 370,000 clones, around 91% of them singletons; the top ten hold roughly 1%. The sample was PBMCs or T cells enriched from blood (not recorded which). The receptors here all came from a man aged 18 to 35 who had recovered from COVID-19.

This chain connects TRBV5-6 to TRBJ1-3; D call uncertain. The CDR3 has 15 amino acids. Germline assignment: CDR1 SGHDT and CDR2 YYEEEE. Trimming stripped 1 base from V and 0 bases from J, with 8 bases between. CDR3 in DNA: TGTGCCAGCAGCTTGCGGGGAGGCTCTGGAAACACCATATATTTT. Translated: CASSLRGGSGNTIYF. The full variable domain, in which reference TRBV5-6 and TRBJ1-3 provide the parts outside the CDR3, is DAGVTQSPTHLIKTRGQQVTLRCSPKSGHDTVSWYQQALGQGPQFIFQYYEEEERQRGNFPDRFSGHQFPNYSSELNVNALLLGDSALYLCASSLRGGSGNTIYFGEGSWLTVV.

The V gene is TRBV7-9, the J gene TRBJ1-2, with D tentatively TRBD1 (5 bases). The CDR3 extends over 14 amino acids. The germline V and J ends were trimmed by 5 bases and 3 bases, with 13 bases remaining between them. The germline CDR1 and CDR2 sequences are SEHNR and FQNEAQ (reference sequence). CDR3 residues: CASSPPTAYYGYTF. The CDR3 coding sequence is TGTGCCAGCAGCCCCCCGACAGCGTACTATGGCTACACCTTC.

V and J are TRBV9 and TRBJ1-5; D may be TRBD1 (5 bases). Germline values: CDR1 SGDLS, CDR2 YYNGEE. Trimming took 7 bases from V and 0 from J, leaving 14 bases between them. The CDR3 extends over 15 amino acids. Written as DNA, the CDR3 is TGTGCCAGCTCCTCTGGACAATCTAGCAATCAGCCCCAGCATTTT. Residues: CASSSGQSSNQPQHF.

The rearrangement joins TRBV5-1 to TRBJ1-2; 7 bases line up with TRBD1. The CDR3 extends over 16 amino acids. J was trimmed by 0 bases and V by 0 bases; bases with no gene match: 5. Germline CDR1 SGHRS, CDR2 YFSETQ. The CDR3 region is CASSLAAGTANYGYTF. The CDR3 bases are TGCGCCAGCAGCTTGGCGGCCGGGACAGCTAACTATGGCTACACCTTC.

The V gene is TRBV7-9, the J gene TRBJ1-2; no definite D call. The CDR3 runs 14 residues. V lost 5 bases and J 5 bases, leaving 15 bases between the germline ends. Per germline, CDR1 SEHNR and CDR2 FQNEAQ (reference sequence). CDR3: CASSPFGIIYGYTF. DNA of the CDR3: TGTGCCAGCAGCCCTTTCGGGATTATTTATGGCTACACCTTC.

Here the CDR3 DNA reads TGTGCCAGCAGCATCCCAGCGGGGGGAACCTACGAGCAGTACTTC. Protein: CASSIPAGGTYEQYF. The V gene is TRBV6-5, the J gene TRBJ2-7; TRBD2 matches at 9 bases. J gave up 2 bases and V 6 bases, and 8 bases lay outside the gene matches. Germline loops: CDR1 MNHEY, CDR2 SVGAGI. This CDR3 has 15 amino acids.

The chain employs TRBV28 and TRBJ1-2; 8 nucleotides match TRBD1. This CDR3 is 15 amino acids long. The germline CDR1 and CDR2 sequences are MDHEN and SYDVKM. The V and J ends lost 6 bases and 5 bases, in that order; junction bases with no gene match: 11. Here the CDR3 reads CASSDFSWTGYGYTF. The CDR3 DNA sequence: TGTGCCAGCAGCGATTTCTCCTGGACAGGGTATGGCTACACCTTC.

The chain is built from TRBV4-3 and TRBJ1-5; D possibly corresponds to TRBD1 (5 bases). Germline values: CDR1 LGHNA, CDR2 YSLEER. The V end was cut by 0 bases, the J end by 3 bases, with 9 bases between. This CDR3 region has 15 residues. The CDR3 reads CASSQESTVNQPQHF. The DNA of the CDR3 is TGCGCCAGCAGCCAAGAGTCGACAGTCAATCAGCCCCAGCATTTT.